These 2 T cell receptor beta chains share one sample of origin, sequenced in a study of cytomegalovirus exposure and HLA in healthy donors. The PCR ran on 60 Vbeta and 13 Jbeta primers. Some clones are missing from TCRdb's copy, which holds only in-frame ones; the method was immunoSEQ multiplex PCR. The sample shows around 140,000 clones, 78% of them seen only once. Sequencing was carried out using PBMCs. The receptors derive from a woman between 18 and 29 years old in good health and CMV-seropositive.

The count of this clone is one. The CDR3 loop is CASSLGLAMNTGELFF. The CDR3 DNA is TGTGCCAGTAGTCTGGGACTGGCTATGAACACCGGGGAGCTGTTTTTT. The genes are TRBV19 and TRBJ2-2; the D gene is possibly TRBD2 (6 bases). Germline CDR1 reads LNHDA; CDR2 reads SQIVND (reference sequence). Trimming removed 5 bases at V and 1 base at J, with 14 bases between. This CDR3 spans 16 amino acids.

The J gene is TRBJ2-7, the V gene TRBV5-1, with 13 positions matching TRBD2. The V gene end was trimmed by 3 bases and the J gene end by 0 bases; junction bases not matched to a gene: 12. Germline loops: CDR1 SGHRS, CDR2 YFSETQ. The CDR3 is made up of 19 amino acids. The CDR3 is CASSWIPGLAGLSSYEQYF. CDR3 nucleotide sequence: TGCGCCAGCAGCTGGATCCCGGGACTAGCGGGGTTGAGCTCCTACGAGCAGTACTTC.